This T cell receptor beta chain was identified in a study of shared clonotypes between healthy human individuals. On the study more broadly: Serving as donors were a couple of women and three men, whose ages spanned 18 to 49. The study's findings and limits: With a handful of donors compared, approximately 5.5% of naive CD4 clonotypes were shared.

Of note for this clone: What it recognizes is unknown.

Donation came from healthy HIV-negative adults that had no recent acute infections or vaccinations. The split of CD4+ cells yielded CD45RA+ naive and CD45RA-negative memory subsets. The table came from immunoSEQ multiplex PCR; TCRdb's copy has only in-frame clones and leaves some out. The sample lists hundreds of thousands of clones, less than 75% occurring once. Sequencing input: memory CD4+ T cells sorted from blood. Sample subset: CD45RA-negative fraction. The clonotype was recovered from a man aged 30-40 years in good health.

CDR3 sequence (DNA): TGTGCCAGCAGCTTTGAGGGGGCAACCAGTGAAGCTTTCTTT. This translates into CASSFEGATSEAFF. The chain joins TRBV11-3 to TRBJ1-1, with TRBD1 matching 7 bases. The CDR3 runs 14 residues. Per germline, CDR1 SGHNT and CDR2 YENEEA. The junction had 8 bases not matched to a gene; V was cut back by 3 bases and J by 7 bases.